This is a list of T cell receptor beta chains from one sample in a study of blood T cell repertoires in COVID-19. The data were produced by immunoSEQ multiplex PCR, yet TCRdb's version contains in-frame clones alone and is incomplete. The table has around 170,000 clones, more than 70% seen once. Sequencing used peripheral blood. These receptors were taken from a man aged 55-75 years with acute or convalescent COVID-19. The CDR3 runs from the conserved cysteine through the conserved F or W. The D gene is left open where the match is weak.

j_call d_call v_call cdr3_aa
TRBJ1-1 TRBD1 TRBV5-4 CASSQRDRAGGTEAFF
TRBJ1-6 NA TRBV30 CAWRGTAGSPLHF
TRBJ1-1 NA TRBV18 CASSPIDRGANTEAFF
TRBJ1-1 NA TRBV5-1 CASSLEVQGTGTEAFF
TRBJ2-7 NA TRBV7-2 CASSLDKRGGSPYEQYF
TRBJ1-1 TRBD1 TRBV2 CASRGDRNTEAFF
TRBJ1-2 NA TRBV11-2 CASRLHREANYGYTF
TRBJ1-1 NA TRBV24-1 CATSDPPGQEAFF
TRBJ1-3 NA TRBV27 CASSFFPPRGAGNTIYF
TRBJ1-5 TRBD1 TRBV19 CASSPGTGRGSNQPQHF
TRBJ1-3 TRBD1 TRBV15 CATSSGTVNSGNTIYF
TRBJ1-1 NA TRBV27 CASSPRAREGYAAEAFF
TRBJ1-2 NA TRBV11-2 CASSLEAGDYGYTF
TRBJ2-1 TRBD2 TRBV27 CASSSLAGGYNEQFF
TRBJ1-2 TRBD1 TRBV9 CASSSGQNYGYTF
TRBJ1-5 NA TRBV6-5 CASSYGRESQPQHF
TRBJ1-5 NA TRBV30 CAWSLSGNQPQHF
TRBJ2-1 TRBD1 TRBV11-3 CASSPGTGEYEQFF
TRBJ1-2 TRBD1 TRBV6-6 CASRDREDGYTF
TRBJ1-5 NA TRBV15 CATSRKGDSNQPQHF
TRBJ1-2 TRBD1 TRBV5-1 CASSLEGSGGTYGYTF
TRBJ1-2 NA TRBV2 CASISRGSNYGYTF
TRBJ2-6 TRBD1 TRBV3-1/TRBV3-2 CASSPDLGQVTSGANVLTF
TRBJ1-5 NA TRBV7-9 CASSLAHHRDSNQPQHF
TRBJ2-2 NA TRBV11-1 CASSRQETGELFF
TRBJ2-1 TRBD2 TRBV7-2 CASSLAGTSGGREQFF
TRBJ2-4 NA TRBV2 CASSVQGGAAKNIQYF
TRBJ1-2 TRBD1 TRBV11-2 CASSWDRGDGYTF
TRBJ2-1 NA TRBV4-2 CASSQPGSYNEQFF
TRBJ1-2 NA TRBV4-2 CASSQDGGKGVGTF
TRBJ2-1 TRBD1 TRBV11-1 CASLQGASYNEQFF
TRBJ1-1 NA TRBV5-1 CASRAQGKTEAFF
TRBJ2-3 TRBD1 TRBV13 CASSLQQGASDTQYF
TRBJ1-2 NA TRBV19 CASSIGGDYGYTF
TRBJ2-5 NA TRBV5-1 CASKLVQGGRETQYF
TRBJ1-6 NA TRBV11-2 CASSLERVSAPLHF
TRBJ1-6 NA TRBV4-2 CASSQEGRNNSPLHF
TRBJ1-2 NA TRBV6-1 CASSENRLGYTF
TRBJ2-7 NA TRBV29-1 CSVEGEGGSSYEQYF
TRBJ1-1 TRBD1 TRBV19 CASRTDRMNTEAFF
TRBJ1-2 TRBD1 TRBV7-9 CASSLPGQGAVGYTF
TRBJ2-2 NA TRBV6-5 CASSPFTANTGELFF
TRBJ2-2 TRBD1 TRBV2 CASRGQLNTGELFF
TRBJ1-5 NA TRBV4-2 CASSQNLAEGNQPQHF
TRBJ2-7 NA TRBV6-6 CASSSGQKYEQYF
TRBJ1-1 TRBD1 TRBV6-6 CASSYAGGEEAFF
TRBJ1-1 NA TRBV4-2 CASSQERGGDTEAFF
TRBJ1-1 TRBD1 TRBV5-6 CASSLRRQGKNTEAFF